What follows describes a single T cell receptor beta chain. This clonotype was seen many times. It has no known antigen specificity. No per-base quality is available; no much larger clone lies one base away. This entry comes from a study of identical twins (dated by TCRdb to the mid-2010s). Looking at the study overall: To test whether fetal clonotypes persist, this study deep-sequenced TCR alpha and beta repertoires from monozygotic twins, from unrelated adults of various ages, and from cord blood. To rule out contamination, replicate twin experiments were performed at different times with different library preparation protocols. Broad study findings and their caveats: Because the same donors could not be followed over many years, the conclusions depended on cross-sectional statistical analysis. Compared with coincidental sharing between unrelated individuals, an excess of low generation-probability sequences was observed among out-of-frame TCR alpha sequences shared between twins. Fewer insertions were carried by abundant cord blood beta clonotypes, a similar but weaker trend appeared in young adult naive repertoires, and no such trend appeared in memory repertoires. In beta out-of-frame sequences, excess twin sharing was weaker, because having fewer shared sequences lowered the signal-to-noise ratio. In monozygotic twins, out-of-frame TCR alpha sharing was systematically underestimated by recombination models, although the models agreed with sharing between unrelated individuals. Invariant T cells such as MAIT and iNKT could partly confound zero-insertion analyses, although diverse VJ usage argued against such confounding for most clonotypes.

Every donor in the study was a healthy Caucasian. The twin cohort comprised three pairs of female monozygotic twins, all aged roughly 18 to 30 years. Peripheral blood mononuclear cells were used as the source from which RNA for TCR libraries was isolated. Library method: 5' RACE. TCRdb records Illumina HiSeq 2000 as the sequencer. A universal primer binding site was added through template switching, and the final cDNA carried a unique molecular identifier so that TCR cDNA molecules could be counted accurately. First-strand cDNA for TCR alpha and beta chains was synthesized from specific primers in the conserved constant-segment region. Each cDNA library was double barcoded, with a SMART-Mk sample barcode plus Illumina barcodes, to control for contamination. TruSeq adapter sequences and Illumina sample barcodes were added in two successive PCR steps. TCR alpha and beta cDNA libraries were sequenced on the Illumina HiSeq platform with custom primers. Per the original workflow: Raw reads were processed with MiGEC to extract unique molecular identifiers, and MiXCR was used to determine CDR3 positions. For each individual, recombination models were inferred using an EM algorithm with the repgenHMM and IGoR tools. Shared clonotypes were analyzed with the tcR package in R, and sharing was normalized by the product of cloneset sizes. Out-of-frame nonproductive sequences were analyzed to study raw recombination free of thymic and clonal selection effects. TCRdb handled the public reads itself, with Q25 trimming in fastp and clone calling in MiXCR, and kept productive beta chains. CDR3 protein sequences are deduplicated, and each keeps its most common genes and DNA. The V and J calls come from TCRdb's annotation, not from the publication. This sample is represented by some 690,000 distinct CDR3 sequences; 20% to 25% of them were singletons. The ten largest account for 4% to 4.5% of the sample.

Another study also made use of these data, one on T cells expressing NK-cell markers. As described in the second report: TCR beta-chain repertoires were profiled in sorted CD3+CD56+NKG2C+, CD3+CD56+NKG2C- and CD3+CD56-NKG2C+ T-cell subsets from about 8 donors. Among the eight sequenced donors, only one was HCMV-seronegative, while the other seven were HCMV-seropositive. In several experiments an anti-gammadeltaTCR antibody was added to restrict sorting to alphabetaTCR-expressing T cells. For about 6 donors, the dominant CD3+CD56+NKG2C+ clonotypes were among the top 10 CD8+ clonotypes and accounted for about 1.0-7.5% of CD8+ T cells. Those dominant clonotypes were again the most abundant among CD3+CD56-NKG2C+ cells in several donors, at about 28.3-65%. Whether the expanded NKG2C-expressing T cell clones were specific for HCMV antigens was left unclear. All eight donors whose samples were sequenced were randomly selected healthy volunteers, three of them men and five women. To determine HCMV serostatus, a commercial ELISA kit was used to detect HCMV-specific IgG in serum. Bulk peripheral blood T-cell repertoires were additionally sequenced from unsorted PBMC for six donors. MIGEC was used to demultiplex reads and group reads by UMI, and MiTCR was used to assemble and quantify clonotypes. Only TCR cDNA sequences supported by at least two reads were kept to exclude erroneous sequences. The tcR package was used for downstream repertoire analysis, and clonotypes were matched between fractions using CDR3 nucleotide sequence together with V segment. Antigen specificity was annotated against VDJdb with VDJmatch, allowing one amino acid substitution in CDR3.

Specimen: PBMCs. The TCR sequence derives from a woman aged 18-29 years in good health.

The nucleotides read TGCAGTGCTCGTAGGACAGTGAGTAGCAATCAGCCCCAGCATTTT. Translated, it reads CSARRTVSSNQPQHF. This sequence uses TRBV20-1 and TRBJ1-5; TRBD1 could be the D gene, as 6 bases match. The CDR3 spans 15 residues, from the cysteine through the phenylalanine. Only CDR3 DNA is held: 45 bases, read in frame from base 1. The junction shows trimming of 5 bases on V and 0 bases on J, plus 14 bases between the germline ends. Looking up the germline V gene (reference sequence) yields CDR1 DFQATT and CDR2 SNEGSKA.